Following are 17 T cell receptor beta chains from one sample sequenced in a study of Ad26.COV2.S vaccination and SARS-CoV-2 variants. Regarding treatment: some 20 received Ad26.COV2.S at low or high dose, single or two shots; several received placebo; per-sample allocation not given. Samples analyzed were those drawn on day 63 after the first vaccine or placebo injection. Assay used: immunoSEQ multiplex PCR; TCRdb lists only in-frame clones, some missing. Among about 500,000 clones listed, 70% to 90% were seen once. This material consisted of peripheral blood, taken in a trial of Ad26.COV2.S vaccine versus placebo. The receptors stem from a person between 18 and 65 years old who received the Ad26.COV2.S COVID-19 vaccine or a placebo.

J is TRBJ2-3 and V is TRBV18; a possible D gene is TRBD2 (6 bases). The CDR3 contains 16 residues. Trimming took 6 bases from V and 8 from J, leaving 24 bases between them. Germline V lookup: CDR1 KGHSH, CDR2 LQKENI. The CDR3, as DNA: TGTGCCAGCTCCCCGGACAATGGCCGACTAGGGACTACGCAGTATTTT. It is translated as CASSPDNGRLGTTQYF.

This chain links TRBV6-2 or TRBV6-3 with TRBJ1-5, with D perhaps TRBD1 (6 bases). V lost 2 bases to trimming and J lost 6 bases, with 14 bases between them. Germline V gene sequence: CDR1 MNHEY, CDR2 SVGEGT. The CDR3 contains 15 residues. CDR3 coding DNA: TGTGCCAGCAGTTACGGGGGCGGGGGAACTCAGCCCCAGCATTTT. Translated: CASSYGGGGTQPQHF.

The genes are TRBV7-2 and TRBJ2-5; no reliable D call. CDR3 size: 15 residues. V was pared by 6 bases and J by 5 bases, with 19 bases between. Germline V lookup: CDR1 SGHTA, CDR2 FQGNSA. The CDR3 nucleotides read TGTGCCAGCAGTCAACTGGTCCGGTATGGGGAGACCCAGTACTTC. Residues: CASSQLVRYGETQYF.

The chain uses TRBV7-8 and TRBJ1-2; unclear D gene. The CDR3 contains 16 residues. Germline values: CDR1 SGHVS, CDR2 FQNEAQ. The V end lost 4 bases, the J end lost 4 bases, and 19 bases lay between the germline ends. CDR3 region: CASSYIRTEYLYGYTF. The CDR3 DNA reads as TGTGCCAGCAGCTATATTCGGACGGAGTACCTCTATGGCTACACCTTC.

The V call is TRBV28, the J call TRBJ2-2; D is unresolved. Germline values: CDR1 MDHEN, CDR2 SYDVKM. The V and J ends lost 7 bases and 1 base respectively, with 10 bases between them. The length of the CDR3 is 14 residues. The CDR3 sequence is CASTLTGNTGELFF. CDR3 bases: TGTGCCAGCACTTTGACGGGGAACACCGGGGAGCTGTTTTTT.

The chain uses TRBV10-3 and TRBJ1-2; tentative D call: TRBD1 (6 bases). V was clipped by 8 bases and J by 4 bases, with 11 bases between them. Germline CDR1 reads ENHRY; CDR2 reads SYGVKD. CDR3 length: 12 amino acids. The CDR3 bases are TGTGCCATCTCAGTGGGGGCCTATGGCTACACCTTC. Translated: CAISVGAYGYTF.

V gene TRBV2 combines with J gene TRBJ1-5, with D unresolved. Trimming took 6 bases from V and 0 from J, leaving 6 bases between them. The germline V gene has CDR1 SNHLY and CDR2 FYNNEI. This CDR3 has 13 residues. CDR3 protein: CASRDGSNQPQHF. DNA of the CDR3: TGTGCCAGCAGGGACGGTAGCAATCAGCCCCAGCATTTT.

This clone was counted ten times or more. The CDR3 sequence is CASSFGAQAEAFF. The CDR3 nucleotides read TGTGCCAGCAGTTTCGGGGCGCAGGCGGAAGCTTTCTTT. This chain links TRBV27 with TRBJ1-1, with D possibly being TRBD1 (5 bases). CDR3 length: 13 amino acids. Germline CDR1 and CDR2: MNHEY and SMNVEV (reference sequence). V was clipped by 3 bases and J by 8 bases, with 13 bases between them.

This chain uses TRBV7-6 with TRBJ1-2; D perhaps matches TRBD1 (6 bases). Deletions cut 3 bases from V and 4 bases from J, with 18 bases between. The germline V gene has CDR1 SGHVS and CDR2 FNYEAQ. CDR3 length: 16 amino acids. CDR3 coding DNA: TGTGCCAGCAGCTTTGTGCAATCGGCAGGGGCCTATGGCTACACCTTC. Its protein product is CASSFVQSAGAYGYTF.

This clone was observed a handful of times. The J gene is TRBJ1-5, the V gene TRBV5-5; no clear D gene. Trimming left V 2 bases short and J 2 bases short, with 11 bases between. The CDR3 runs to 15 residues. Germline V gene lookup returns CDR1 SGHKS and CDR2 YYEKEE (reference sequence). In DNA form, the CDR3 reads TGTGCCAGCAGCTTTGGACCCCCGGGCAATCAGCCCCAGCATTTT. Translating it yields CASSFGPPGNQPQHF.

This chain links TRBV18 with TRBJ1-3; D unclear. Trimming shortened V by 0 bases and J by 0 bases, and 9 bases separated the two germline ends. The CDR3 runs 16 residues. Germline CDR1 KGHSH, CDR2 LQKENI. CDR3 sequence (DNA): TGTGCCAGCTCACCACCTGGCGCGGGCTCTGGAAACACCATATATTTT. It translates to CASSPPGAGSGNTIYF.

V and J are TRBV11-2 and TRBJ2-2; 9 bases line up with TRBD2. Germline values: CDR1 SGHAT, CDR2 FQNNGV. This CDR3 is built from 16 residues. The ends lost 5 bases at V and 1 base at J; junction bases unmatched: 5. Here the CDR3 reads CASSVIAGVNTGELFF. The CDR3 DNA reads as TGTGCCAGCAGCGTTATAGCGGGGGTGAACACCGGGGAGCTGTTTTTT.

In regard to this clone: Sequence at one end of the junction differs from germline and may be a read error. This chain links TRBV27 with TRBJ2-2; D might be TRBD1 (6 bases). This CDR3 comprises 13 residues. Germline V gene lookup returns CDR1 MNHEY and CDR2 SMNVEV (reference sequence). CDR3 amino acids: CASRLTGHGELFF. Here the CDR3 DNA reads TGTGCCAGCCGTTTAACAGGGCACGGGGAGCTGTTTTTT.

V gene TRBV11-1 combines with J gene TRBJ2-7; D may be TRBD1 or TRBD2 (6 bases each). Per germline, CDR1 SGHAT and CDR2 FQDESV (reference sequence). With 4 bases removed from V and 2 bases from J, the gap between germline ends came to 15 bases. The CDR3 is 15 residues long. The CDR3 reads CASSSGDGLTYEQYF. The CDR3 DNA sequence: TGTGCCAGCAGCTCAGGGGACGGACTAACCTACGAGCAGTACTTC. The full variable domain, with the rest looked up from reference TRBV11-1 and TRBJ2-7, is EAEVAQSPRYKITEKSQAVAFWCDPISGHATLYWYRQILGQGPELLVQFQDESVVDDSQLPKDRFSAERLKGVDSTLKIQPAELGDSAMYLCASSSGDGLTYEQYFGPGTRLTVT.

The CDR3 is CASSVDSFNSPLHF. Written as DNA, the CDR3 is TGTGCCAGCAGCGTAGACAGTTTCAATTCACCCCTCCACTTT. This sequence joins TRBV9 and TRBJ1-6, with D hard to call. This CDR3 contains 14 residues. Trimming removed 0 bases from V and 7 bases from J, with 8 bases in between. Germline V CDR1 and CDR2: SGDLS, YYNGEE.

The chain is built from TRBV5-1 and TRBJ2-7; D is perhaps TRBD2 (5 bases). V was shortened by 0 bases and J by 0 bases, with 10 bases between the two germline ends. The V gene's germline CDR1 is SGHRS and CDR2 YFSETQ. This CDR3 spans 15 amino acids. The CDR3 protein is CASSLALGSSYEQYF. The DNA of the CDR3 is TGCGCCAGCAGCTTGGCCTTAGGGAGCTCCTACGAGCAGTACTTC.

This clone was counted between two and nine times. This chain connects TRBV14 to TRBJ2-7; no clear D. CDR3 size: 11 residues. Germline lookup yields CDR1 SGHDN and CDR2 FVKESK. The V end was cut by 3 bases, the J end by 6 bases, with 6 bases between. Written as DNA, the CDR3 is TGTGCCAGCAGCCAGTTCCGCGAGCAGTACTTC. This codes for CASSQFREQYF.